This TCR beta chain was captured by sequencing in a study of shared clonotypes between healthy human individuals. Findings and caveats of the study: Naive CD4 clonotypes overlapped across a handful of donors at approximately 5.3%.

Germline V CDR1 and CDR2: MGHDK, SYGVNS. The CDR3 is 15 residues long. J lost 6 bases, V lost 4 bases, and 12 bases had no gene match. Regarding this clone: Its cognate antigen is unknown.

This table comes from immunoSEQ multiplex PCR, and its TCRdb copy is limited to in-frame clones, with some not included. The table has 1.5 million to 1.9 million clones, 95% to 99% seen once; the top ten hold roughly 0.45%. Donors comprised only Caucasian adults living in Nashville, Tennessee. The TCR sequence derives from a man between 25 and 39 years old in good health. Material: naive CD4+ T cells sorted from blood. Indicated subset: CD45RA+ positively selected. The rearrangement links TRBV25-1 to TRBJ2-7, with TRBD2 matching 7 bases. The CDR3: CASSAIGAGTLEQYF. Here the CDR3 DNA reads TGTGCCAGCAGTGCCATTGGAGCGGGGACCCTCGAGCAGTACTTC.